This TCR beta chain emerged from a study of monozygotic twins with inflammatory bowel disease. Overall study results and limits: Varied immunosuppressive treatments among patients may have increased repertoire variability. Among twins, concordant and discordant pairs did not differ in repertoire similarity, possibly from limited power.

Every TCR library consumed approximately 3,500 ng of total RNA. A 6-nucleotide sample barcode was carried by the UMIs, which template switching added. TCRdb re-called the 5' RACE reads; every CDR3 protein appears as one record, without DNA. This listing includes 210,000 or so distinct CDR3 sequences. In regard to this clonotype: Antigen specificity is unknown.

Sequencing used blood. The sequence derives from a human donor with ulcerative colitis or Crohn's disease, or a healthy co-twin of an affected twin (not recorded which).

Here the CDR3 reads CASSGGTGANVLTF. The chain is built from TRBV18 and TRBJ2-6; TCRdb lists TRBD2, though no DNA is available to test this call. Germline V gene data show CDR1 as KGHSH and CDR2 as LQKENI. The CDR3 is 14 residues long.